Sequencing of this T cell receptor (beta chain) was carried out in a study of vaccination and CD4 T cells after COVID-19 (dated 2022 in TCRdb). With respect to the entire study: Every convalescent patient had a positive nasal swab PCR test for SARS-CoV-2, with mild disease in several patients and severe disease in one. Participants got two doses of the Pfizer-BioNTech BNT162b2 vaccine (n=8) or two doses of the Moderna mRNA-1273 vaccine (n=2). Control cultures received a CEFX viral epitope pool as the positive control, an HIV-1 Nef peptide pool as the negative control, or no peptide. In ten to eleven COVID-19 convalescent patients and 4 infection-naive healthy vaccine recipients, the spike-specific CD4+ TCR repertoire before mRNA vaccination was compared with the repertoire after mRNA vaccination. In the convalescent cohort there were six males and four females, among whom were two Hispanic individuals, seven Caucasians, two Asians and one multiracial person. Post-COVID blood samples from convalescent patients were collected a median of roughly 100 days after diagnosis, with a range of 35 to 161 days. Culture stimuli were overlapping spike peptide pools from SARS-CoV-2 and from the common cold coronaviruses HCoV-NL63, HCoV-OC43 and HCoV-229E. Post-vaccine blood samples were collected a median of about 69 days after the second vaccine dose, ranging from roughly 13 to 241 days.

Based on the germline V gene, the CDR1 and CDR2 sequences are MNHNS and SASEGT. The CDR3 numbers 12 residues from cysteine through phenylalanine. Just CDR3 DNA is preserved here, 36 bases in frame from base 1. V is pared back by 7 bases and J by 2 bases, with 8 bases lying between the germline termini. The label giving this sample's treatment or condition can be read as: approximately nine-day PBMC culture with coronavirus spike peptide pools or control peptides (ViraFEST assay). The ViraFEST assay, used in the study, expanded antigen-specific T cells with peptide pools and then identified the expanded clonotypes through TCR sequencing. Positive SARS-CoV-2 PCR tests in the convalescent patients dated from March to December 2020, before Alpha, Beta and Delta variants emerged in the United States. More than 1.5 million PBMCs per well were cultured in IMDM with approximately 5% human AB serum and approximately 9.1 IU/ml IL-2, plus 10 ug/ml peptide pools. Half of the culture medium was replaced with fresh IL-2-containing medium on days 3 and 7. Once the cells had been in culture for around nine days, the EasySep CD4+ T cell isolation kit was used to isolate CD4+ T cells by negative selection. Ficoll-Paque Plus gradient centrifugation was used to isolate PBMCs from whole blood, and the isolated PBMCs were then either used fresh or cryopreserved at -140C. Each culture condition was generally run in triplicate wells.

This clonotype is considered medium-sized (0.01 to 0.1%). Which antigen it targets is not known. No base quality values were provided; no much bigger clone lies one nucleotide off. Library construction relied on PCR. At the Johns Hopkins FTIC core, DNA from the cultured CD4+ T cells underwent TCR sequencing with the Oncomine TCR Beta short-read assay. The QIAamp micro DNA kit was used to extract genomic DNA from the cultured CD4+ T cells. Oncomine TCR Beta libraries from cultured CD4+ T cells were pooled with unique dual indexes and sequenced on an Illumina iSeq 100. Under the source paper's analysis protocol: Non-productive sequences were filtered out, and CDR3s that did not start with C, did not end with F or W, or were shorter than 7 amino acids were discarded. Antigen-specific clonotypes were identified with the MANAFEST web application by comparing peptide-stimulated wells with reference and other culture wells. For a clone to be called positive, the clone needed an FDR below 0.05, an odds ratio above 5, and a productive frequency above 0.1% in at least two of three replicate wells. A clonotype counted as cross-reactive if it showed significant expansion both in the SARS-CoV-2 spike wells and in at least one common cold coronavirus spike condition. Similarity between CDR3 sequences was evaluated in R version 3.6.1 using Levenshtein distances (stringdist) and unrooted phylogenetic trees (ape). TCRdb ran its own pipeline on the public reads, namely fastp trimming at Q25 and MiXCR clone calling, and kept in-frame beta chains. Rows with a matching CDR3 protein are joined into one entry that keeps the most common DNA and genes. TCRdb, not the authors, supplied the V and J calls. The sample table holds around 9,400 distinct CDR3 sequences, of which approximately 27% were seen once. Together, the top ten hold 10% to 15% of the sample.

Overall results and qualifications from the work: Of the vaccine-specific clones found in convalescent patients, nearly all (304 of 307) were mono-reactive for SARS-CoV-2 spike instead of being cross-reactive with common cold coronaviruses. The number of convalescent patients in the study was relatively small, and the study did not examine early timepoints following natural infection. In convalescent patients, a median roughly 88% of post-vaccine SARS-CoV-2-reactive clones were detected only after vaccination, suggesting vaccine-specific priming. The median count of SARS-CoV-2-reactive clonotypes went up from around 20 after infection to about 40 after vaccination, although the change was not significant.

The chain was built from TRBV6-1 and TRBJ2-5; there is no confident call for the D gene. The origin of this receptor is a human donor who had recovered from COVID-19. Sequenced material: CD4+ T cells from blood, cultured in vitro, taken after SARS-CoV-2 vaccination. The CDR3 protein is CASTRGQETQYF. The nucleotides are TGTGCCAGCACCCGTGGACAAGAGACCCAGTACTTC.